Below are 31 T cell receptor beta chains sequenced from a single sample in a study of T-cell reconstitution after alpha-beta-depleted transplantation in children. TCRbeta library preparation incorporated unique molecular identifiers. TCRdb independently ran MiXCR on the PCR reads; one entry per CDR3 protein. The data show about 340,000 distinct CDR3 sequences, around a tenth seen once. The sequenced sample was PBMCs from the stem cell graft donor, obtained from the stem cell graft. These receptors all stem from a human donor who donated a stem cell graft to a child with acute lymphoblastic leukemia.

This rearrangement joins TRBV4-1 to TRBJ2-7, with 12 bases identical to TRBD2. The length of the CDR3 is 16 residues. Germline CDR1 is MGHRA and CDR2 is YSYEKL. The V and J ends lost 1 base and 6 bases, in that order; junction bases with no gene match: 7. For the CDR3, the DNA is TGCGCCAGCAGCCAAGGGCCGGGACTAGCGGGTTCCGAGCAGTACTTC. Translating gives CASSQGPGLAGSEQYF.

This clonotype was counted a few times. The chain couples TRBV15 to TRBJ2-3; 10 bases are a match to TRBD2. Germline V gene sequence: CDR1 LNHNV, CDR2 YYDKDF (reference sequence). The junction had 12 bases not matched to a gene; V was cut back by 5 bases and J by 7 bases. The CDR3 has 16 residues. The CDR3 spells CATSGGLGLASNTQYF. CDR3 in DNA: TGTGCCACCAGCGGGGGATTGGGACTAGCGTCGAATACGCAGTATTTT.

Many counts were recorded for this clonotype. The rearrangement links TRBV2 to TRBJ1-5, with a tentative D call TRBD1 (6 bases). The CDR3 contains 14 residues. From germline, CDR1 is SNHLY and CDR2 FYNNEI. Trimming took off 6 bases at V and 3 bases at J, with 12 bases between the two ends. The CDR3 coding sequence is TGTGCCAGCAGAGGGGGGACGACCAATCAGCCCCAGCATTTT. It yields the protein CASRGGTTNQPQHF. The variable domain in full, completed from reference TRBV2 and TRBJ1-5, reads EPEVTQTPSHQVTQMGQEVILRCVPISNHLYFYWYRQILGQKVEFLVSFYNNEISEKSEIFDDQFSVERPDGSNFTLKIRSTKLEDSAMYFCASRGGTTNQPQHFGDGTRLSIL.

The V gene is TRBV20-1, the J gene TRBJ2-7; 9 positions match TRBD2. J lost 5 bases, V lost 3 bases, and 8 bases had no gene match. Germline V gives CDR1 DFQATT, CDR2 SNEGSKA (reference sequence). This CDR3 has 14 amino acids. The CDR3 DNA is TGCAGTGCTAGGATAGCGGGAGCGCCCCACGAGCAGTACTTC. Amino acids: CSARIAGAPHEQYF.

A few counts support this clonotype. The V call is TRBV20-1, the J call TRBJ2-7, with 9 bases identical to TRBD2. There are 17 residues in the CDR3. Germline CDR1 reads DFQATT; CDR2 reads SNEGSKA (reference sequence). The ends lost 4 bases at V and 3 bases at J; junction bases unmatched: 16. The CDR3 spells CSAMTELAGWVGYEQYF. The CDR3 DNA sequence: TGCAGTGCTATGACAGAGCTAGCGGGATGGGTAGGCTACGAGCAGTACTTC.

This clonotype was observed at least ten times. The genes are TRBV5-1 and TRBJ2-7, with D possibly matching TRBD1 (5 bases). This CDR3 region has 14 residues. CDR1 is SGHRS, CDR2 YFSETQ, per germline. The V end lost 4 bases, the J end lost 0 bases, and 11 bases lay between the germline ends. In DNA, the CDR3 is TGCGCCAGCAGCCCCCAGCAGGGCTCCTACGAGCAGTACTTC. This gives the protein CASSPQQGSYEQYF.

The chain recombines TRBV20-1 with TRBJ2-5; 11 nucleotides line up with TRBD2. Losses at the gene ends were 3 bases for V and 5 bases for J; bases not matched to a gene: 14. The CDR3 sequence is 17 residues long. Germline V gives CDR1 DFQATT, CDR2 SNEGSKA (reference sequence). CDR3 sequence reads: CSASRLAGGTLGETQYF. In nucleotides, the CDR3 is TGCAGTGCTAGTCGTCTAGCGGGAGGCACGCTCGGCGAGACCCAGTACTTC.

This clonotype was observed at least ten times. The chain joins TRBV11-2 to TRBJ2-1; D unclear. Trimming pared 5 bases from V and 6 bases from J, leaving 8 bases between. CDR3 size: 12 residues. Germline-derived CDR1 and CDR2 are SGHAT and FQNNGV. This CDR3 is CASSLTTNEQFF. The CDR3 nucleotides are TGTGCCAGCAGCCTAACCACCAATGAGCAGTTCTTC. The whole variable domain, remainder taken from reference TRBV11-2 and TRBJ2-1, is EAGVAQSPRYKIIEKRQSVAFWCNPISGHATLYWYQQILGQGPKLLIQFQNNGVVDDSQLPKDRFSAERLKGVDSTLKIQPAKLEDSAVYLCASSLTTNEQFFGPGTRLTVL.

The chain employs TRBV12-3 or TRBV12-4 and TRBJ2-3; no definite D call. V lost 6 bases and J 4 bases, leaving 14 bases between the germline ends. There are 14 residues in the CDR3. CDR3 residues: CASRAEVRPDTQYF. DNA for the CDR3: TGTGCCAGCAGGGCGGAAGTCCGCCCAGATACGCAGTATTTT.

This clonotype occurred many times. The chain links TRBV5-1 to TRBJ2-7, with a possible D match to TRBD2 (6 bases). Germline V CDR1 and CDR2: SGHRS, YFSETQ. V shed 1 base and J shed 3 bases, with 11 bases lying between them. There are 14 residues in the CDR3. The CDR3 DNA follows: TGCGCCAGCAGCTTGCAAGGAGGGATCTACGAGCAGTACTTC. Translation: CASSLQGGIYEQYF.

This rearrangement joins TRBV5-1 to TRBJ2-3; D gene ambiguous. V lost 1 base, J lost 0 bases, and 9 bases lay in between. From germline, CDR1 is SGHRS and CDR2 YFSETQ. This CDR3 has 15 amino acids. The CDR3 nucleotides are TGCGCCAGCAGCTTGCGCGGAGCCAGCACAGATACGCAGTATTTT. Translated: CASSLRGASTDTQYF.

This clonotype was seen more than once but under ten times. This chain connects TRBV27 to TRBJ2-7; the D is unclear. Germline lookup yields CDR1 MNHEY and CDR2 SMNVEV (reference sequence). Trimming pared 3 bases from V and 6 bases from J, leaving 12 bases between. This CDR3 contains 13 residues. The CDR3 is CASSFSGFGEQYF. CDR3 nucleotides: TGTGCCAGCAGTTTCTCAGGTTTCGGCGAGCAGTACTTC.

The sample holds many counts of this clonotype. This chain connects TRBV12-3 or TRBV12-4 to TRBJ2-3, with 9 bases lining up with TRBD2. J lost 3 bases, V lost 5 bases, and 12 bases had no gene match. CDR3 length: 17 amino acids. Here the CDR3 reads CASSRSLRGGATDTQYF. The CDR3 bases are TGTGCCAGCAGTCGCTCGCTGCGGGGGGGCGCGACAGATACGCAGTATTTT.

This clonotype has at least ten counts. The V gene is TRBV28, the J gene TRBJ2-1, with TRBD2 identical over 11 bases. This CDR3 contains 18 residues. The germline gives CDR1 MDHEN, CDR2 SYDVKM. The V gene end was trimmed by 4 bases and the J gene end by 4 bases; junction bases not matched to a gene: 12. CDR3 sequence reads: CASSSPITSGRFYNEQFF. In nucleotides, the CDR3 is TGTGCCAGCAGTTCACCCATCACTAGCGGGAGATTTTACAATGAGCAGTTCTTC.

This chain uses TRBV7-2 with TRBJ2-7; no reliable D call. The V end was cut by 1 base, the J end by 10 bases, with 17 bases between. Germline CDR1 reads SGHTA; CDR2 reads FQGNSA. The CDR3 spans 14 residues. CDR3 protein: CASSLGGRRYGQYF. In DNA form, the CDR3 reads TGTGCCAGCAGCTTAGGCGGCAGACGTTACGGACAGTACTTC.

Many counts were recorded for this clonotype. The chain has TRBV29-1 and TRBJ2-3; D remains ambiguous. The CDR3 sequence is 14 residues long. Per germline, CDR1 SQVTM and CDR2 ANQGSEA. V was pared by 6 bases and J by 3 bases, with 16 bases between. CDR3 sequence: CSVPIGWVTDTQYF. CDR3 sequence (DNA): TGCAGCGTCCCAATTGGTTGGGTAACAGATACGCAGTATTTT.

The CDR3 loop is CSARDAAWRDNEQFF. The CDR3 DNA reads TGCAGTGCTAGAGATGCAGCATGGCGGGACAATGAGCAGTTCTTC. This chain links TRBV20-1 with TRBJ2-1, with D maybe TRBD2 (5 bases). V was clipped by 0 bases and J by 5 bases, with 14 bases between them. Germline-derived CDR1 and CDR2 are DFQATT and SNEGSKA (reference sequence). The CDR3 consists of 15 residues.

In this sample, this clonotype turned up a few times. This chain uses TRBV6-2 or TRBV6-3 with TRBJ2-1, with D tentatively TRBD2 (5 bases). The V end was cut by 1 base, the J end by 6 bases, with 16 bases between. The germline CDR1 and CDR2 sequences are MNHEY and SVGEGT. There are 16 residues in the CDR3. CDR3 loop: CASSYWETSLGNEQFF. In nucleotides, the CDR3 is TGTGCCAGCAGTTACTGGGAGACATCCCTGGGCAATGAGCAGTTCTTC.

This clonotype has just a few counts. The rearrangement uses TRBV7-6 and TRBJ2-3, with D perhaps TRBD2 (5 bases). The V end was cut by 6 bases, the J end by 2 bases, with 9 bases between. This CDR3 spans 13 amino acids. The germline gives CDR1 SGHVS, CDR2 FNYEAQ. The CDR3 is CASSTSPTDTQYF. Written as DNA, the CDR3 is TGTGCCAGCAGTACTAGTCCCACAGATACGCAGTATTTT.

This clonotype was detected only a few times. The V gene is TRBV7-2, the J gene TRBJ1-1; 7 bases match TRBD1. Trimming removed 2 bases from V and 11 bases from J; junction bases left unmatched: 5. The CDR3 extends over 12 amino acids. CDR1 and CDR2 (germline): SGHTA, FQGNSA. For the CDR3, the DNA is TGTGCCAGCAGCTTACGGACAGGCGGGGCTTTCTTT. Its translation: CASSLRTGGAFF.

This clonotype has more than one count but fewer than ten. CDR3 DNA: TGTGCCAGCAGCTCCCCCCAGGGCCTAATGGATGAGCAGTTCTTC. It yields the protein CASSSPQGLMDEQFF. V is TRBV7-9 and J is TRBJ2-1, with a possible D match to TRBD1 (5 bases). The V gene lost 4 bases and the J gene lost 8 bases, with 18 bases spanning the gap. The germline gives CDR1 SEHNR, CDR2 FQNEAQ (reference sequence). The CDR3 covers 15 residues.

The CDR3 spells CAIGTRDIGANVLTF. In DNA form, the CDR3 reads TGTGCCATCGGGACTAGAGACATCGGGGCCAACGTCCTGACTTTC. This chain links TRBV10-3 with TRBJ2-6, with TRBD2 matching 8 bases. Germline V CDR1 and CDR2: ENHRY, SYGVKD. The CDR3 covers 15 residues. V lost 8 bases and J lost 4; bases outside the gene matches: 7.

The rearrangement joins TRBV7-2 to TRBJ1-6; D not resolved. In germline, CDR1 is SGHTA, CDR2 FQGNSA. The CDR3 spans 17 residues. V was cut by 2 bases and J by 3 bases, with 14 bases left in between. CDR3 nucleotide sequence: TGTGCCAGCAGCTTACAGGACGGGTCCATCTATAATTCACCCCTCCACTTT. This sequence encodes CASSLQDGSIYNSPLHF.

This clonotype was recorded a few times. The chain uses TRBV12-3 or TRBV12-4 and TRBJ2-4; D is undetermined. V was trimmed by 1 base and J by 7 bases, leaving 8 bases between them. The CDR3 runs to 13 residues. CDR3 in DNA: TGTGCCAGCAGTTTAGGAGCCAGGAACATTCAGTACTTC. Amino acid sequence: CASSLGARNIQYF.

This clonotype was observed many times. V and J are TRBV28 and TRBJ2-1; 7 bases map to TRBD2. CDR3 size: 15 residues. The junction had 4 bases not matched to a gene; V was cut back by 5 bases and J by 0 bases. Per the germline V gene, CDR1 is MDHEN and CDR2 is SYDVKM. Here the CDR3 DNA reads TGTGCCAGCAGTGGGGACTACAGCTCCTACAATGAGCAGTTCTTC. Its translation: CASSGDYSSYNEQFF.

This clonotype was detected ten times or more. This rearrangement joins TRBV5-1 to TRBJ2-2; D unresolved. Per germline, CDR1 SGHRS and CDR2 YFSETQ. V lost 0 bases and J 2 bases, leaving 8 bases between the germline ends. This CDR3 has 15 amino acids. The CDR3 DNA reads TGCGCCAGCAGCTTGGACAGTTCTAACACCGGGGAGCTGTTTTTT. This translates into CASSLDSSNTGELFF. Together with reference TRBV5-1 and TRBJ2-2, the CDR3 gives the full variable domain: KAGVTQTPRYLIKTRGQQVTLSCSPISGHRSVSWYQQTPGQGLQFLFEYFSETQRNKGNFPGRFSGRQFSNSRSEMNVSTLELGDSALYLCASSLDSSNTGELFFGEGSRLTVL.

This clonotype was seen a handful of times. Written as DNA, the CDR3 is TGCAGCGTTGAGCGCTCCAGACTAGCGGGAGAGACCCAGTACTTC. Translating it yields CSVERSRLAGETQYF. V gene TRBV29-1 combines with J gene TRBJ2-5, with 10 bases identical to TRBD2. CDR3 length equals 15 residues. Trimming cost V 3 bases and J 4 bases; bases outside gene matches: 8. CDR1 is SQVTM, CDR2 ANQGSEA, per germline.

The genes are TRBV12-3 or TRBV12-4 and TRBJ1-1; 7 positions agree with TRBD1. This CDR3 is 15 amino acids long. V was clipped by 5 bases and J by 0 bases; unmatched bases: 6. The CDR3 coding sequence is TGTGCCAGCAGTGTAGAAGGACAGGTGAACACTGAAGCTTTCTTT. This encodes CASSVEGQVNTEAFF.

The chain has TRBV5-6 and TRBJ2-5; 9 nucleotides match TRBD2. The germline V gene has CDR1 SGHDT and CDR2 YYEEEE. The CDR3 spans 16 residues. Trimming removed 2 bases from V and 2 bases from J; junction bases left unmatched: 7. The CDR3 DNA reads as TGTGCCAGCAGCTTTGTGGCGGGAGGGCGGCAAGAGACCCAGTACTTC. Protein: CASSFVAGGRQETQYF.

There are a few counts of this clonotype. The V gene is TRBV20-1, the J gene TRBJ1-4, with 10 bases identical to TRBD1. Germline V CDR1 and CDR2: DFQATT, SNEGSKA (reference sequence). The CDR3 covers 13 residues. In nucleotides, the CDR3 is TGCAGCCTAACCGGGACAGGGGCTGAAAAACTGTTTTTT. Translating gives CSLTGTGAEKLFF.

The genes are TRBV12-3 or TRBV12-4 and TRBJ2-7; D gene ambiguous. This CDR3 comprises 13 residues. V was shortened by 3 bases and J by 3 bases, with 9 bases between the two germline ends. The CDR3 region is CASSFGSLYEQYF. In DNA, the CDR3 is TGTGCCAGCAGTTTTGGCAGCCTCTACGAGCAGTACTTC.